Presented here are 25 T cell receptor beta chains from one specimen sequenced in a study of blood T cell repertoires in COVID-19. Profiled with immunoSEQ multiplex PCR; TCRdb holds only in-frame clones, not every one. The sample has 200,000 to 250,000 clones, approximately 90% seen once. Sequenced material: PBMCs or T cells enriched from blood (not recorded which). The receptors were sampled from a man aged 18-30 years with acute COVID-19.

This rearrangement joins TRBV19 to TRBJ2-1; TRBD2 matches at 13 bases. CDR1 and CDR2 from the germline V gene are LNHDA and SQIVND (reference sequence). Trimming removed 5 bases from V and 8 bases from J; junction bases left unmatched: 3. This CDR3 has 14 amino acids. CDR3 DNA sequence: TGTGCCAGTAGTTGGACTAGCGGGAGTGATGAGCAGTTCTTC. Protein sequence: CASSWTSGSDEQFF.

V and J are TRBV5-5 and TRBJ1-3; D not resolved. Trimming stripped 6 bases from V and 0 bases from J, with 13 bases between. The CDR3 sequence is 15 residues long. The germline CDR1 and CDR2 sequences are SGHKS and YYEKEE (reference sequence). Here the CDR3 DNA reads TGTGCCAGCATATTAACAGCCTTCTCTGGAAACACCATATATTTT. This sequence encodes CASILTAFSGNTIYF.

V and J are TRBV19 and TRBJ1-5; no clear D gene. The CDR3 is 13 residues long. The V end was cut by 4 bases, the J end by 5 bases, with 9 bases between. Per germline, CDR1 LNHDA and CDR2 SQIVND (reference sequence). CDR3 sequence (DNA): TGTGCCAGTAGTACCACCCGGTATCAGCCCCAGCATTTT. Protein sequence: CASSTTRYQPQHF.

The chain couples TRBV6-5 to TRBJ1-5; 11 bases fit TRBD1. CDR3 length: 15 residues. V dropped 4 bases and J dropped 6; count of bases not matched to a gene: 5. The germline V gene has CDR1 MNHEY and CDR2 SVGAGI. CDR3 residues: CASSLRTGGGQPQHF. DNA of the CDR3: TGTGCCAGCAGTTTACGGACAGGGGGCGGTCAGCCCCAGCATTTT.

The chain has TRBV9 and TRBJ1-2; TRBD1 is a possible D gene (6 bases). V lost 0 bases, J lost 13 bases, and 31 bases lay in between. CDR1 and CDR2 (germline): SGDLS, YYNGEE. CDR3 size: 18 residues. The CDR3 here is CASSVVNLQGQPHPRITF. Written as DNA, the CDR3 is TGTGCCAGCAGCGTAGTTAACCTACAAGGACAGCCTCACCCTCGCATCACCTTC. Using reference TRBV9 and TRBJ1-2 for the parts outside the CDR3, the full variable domain is DSGVTQTPKHLITATGQRVTLRCSPRSGDLSVYWYQQSLDQGLQFLIQYYNGEERAKGNILERFSAQQFPDLHSELNLSSLELGDSALYFCASSVVNLQGQPHPRITFGSGTRLTVV.

V and J are TRBV5-1 and TRBJ2-7, with 7 bases that match TRBD1. Germline trimming cut 3 bases from V and 4 bases from J; bases unmatched to any gene: 13. The CDR3 is 16 amino acids. Looked up from germline, CDR1 is SGHRS and CDR2 is YFSETQ. This chain's CDR3 is CASSSSITGVFYEQYF. In DNA form, the CDR3 reads TGCGCCAGCAGCTCATCCATAACAGGGGTATTTTACGAGCAGTACTTC.

This sequence joins TRBV27 and TRBJ1-1; D perhaps matches TRBD1 (5 bases). The CDR3 totals 13 residues. Trimming removed 8 bases from V and 3 bases from J, with 13 bases in between. Germline CDR1 and CDR2: MNHEY and SMNVEV (reference sequence). The CDR3 coding sequence is TGTGCCAGCTCAAGGGGAGGGGACACTGAAGCTTTCTTT. It is translated as CASSRGGDTEAFF.

The V and J genes are TRBV5-5 and TRBJ1-2; TRBD1 matches at 9 bases. The germline gives CDR1 SGHKS, CDR2 YYEKEE (reference sequence). V lost 0 bases and J lost 4; bases outside the gene matches: 7. CDR3 size: 16 residues. The CDR3 nucleotides are TGTGCCAGCAGCTTGGCCGGGGGGACAGGGTCCTATGGCTACACCTTC. Its protein product is CASSLAGGTGSYGYTF.

The chain carries TRBV5-1 and TRBJ1-1; 8 bases match TRBD1. This CDR3 is built from 17 residues. Trimming cost V 4 bases and J 0 bases; bases outside gene matches: 11. Germline CDR1 reads SGHRS; CDR2 reads YFSETQ. CDR3 sequence (DNA): TGCGCCAGCAGCCATGACGGGACAGGAGACATGAACACTGAAGCTTTCTTT. Translation: CASSHDGTGDMNTEAFF. The full variable domain, in which reference TRBV5-1 and TRBJ1-1 provide the parts outside the CDR3, is KAGVTQTPRYLIKTRGQQVTLSCSPISGHRSVSWYQQTPGQGLQFLFEYFSETQRNKGNFPGRFSGRQFSNSRSEMNVSTLELGDSALYLCASSHDGTGDMNTEAFFGQGTRLTVV.

The chain recombines TRBV28 with TRBJ1-1; D possibly corresponds to TRBD1 (5 bases). V lost 4 bases and J 1 base, leaving 16 bases between the germline ends. This CDR3 region has 16 residues. The germline gives CDR1 MDHEN, CDR2 SYDVKM. CDR3 amino acids: CASSSDLPGANTEAFF. The CDR3, as DNA: TGTGCCAGCAGTTCCGATCTTCCTGGGGCGAACACTGAAGCTTTCTTT.

This rearrangement joins TRBV19 to TRBJ2-1; 10 nucleotides match TRBD1. The V segment lost 6 bases and the J segment 8 bases; nucleotides outside the gene matches: 13. This CDR3 is 16 amino acids long. CDR1 LNHDA and CDR2 SQIVND come from the germline V gene (reference sequence). The CDR3 here is CASSSPWDRGYYEQFF. CDR3 sequence (DNA): TGTGCCAGTAGCAGCCCCTGGGACAGGGGTTATTATGAGCAGTTCTTC. The complete variable domain, with remaining parts taken from reference TRBV19 and TRBJ2-1, reads DGGITQSPKYLFRKEGQNVTLSCEQNLNHDAMYWYRQDPGQGLRLIYYSQIVNDFQKGDIAEGYSVSREKKESFPLTVTSAQKNPTAFYLCASSSPWDRGYYEQFFGPGTRLTVL.

V usage is TRBV14 and J usage is TRBJ1-2; D is unresolved. The CDR3 contains 15 residues. Trimming removed 0 bases at V and 0 bases at J, with 8 bases between. Germline lookup yields CDR1 SGHDN and CDR2 FVKESK. CDR3 sequence: CASSQDYTTNYGYTF. The DNA for the CDR3 is TGTGCCAGCAGCCAAGATTACACCACTAACTATGGCTACACCTTC.

The gene calls are TRBV3-1 (or the pseudogene TRBV3-2) and TRBJ2-2; the match to TRBD2 covers 7 bases. The CDR3 is made up of 15 amino acids. Germline CDR1 LGHDT, CDR2 YNNKEL (reference sequence). Trimming took 1 base from V and 3 from J; bases not matched to a gene: 2. Here the CDR3 DNA reads TGTGCCAGCAGCCAAGTGGGGGGGGACACCGGGGAGCTGTTTTTT. Its protein is CASSQVGGDTGELFF.

The J gene is TRBJ2-7, the V gene TRBV3-1 (or the pseudogene TRBV3-2); 9 nucleotides agree with TRBD2. In germline, CDR1 is LGHDT, CDR2 YNNKEL (reference sequence). The CDR3 is 15 amino acids. V was clipped by 5 bases and J by 3 bases; unmatched bases: 8. CDR3 bases: TGTGCCAGCAGCGACGAGACTAGCGGTTTCTACGAGCAGTACTTC. Translated, it gives CASSDETSGFYEQYF.

The gene calls are TRBV1 and TRBJ2-1; the table names TRBD2, a call not compared with the DNA. TRBV1 is an annotated pseudogene. The CDR3 consists of 19 residues. CDR3 coding DNA: TGCACCAGCAGCCAAGCCGACGTAGTAGCCGGGAGAGTTTACAATGAGCAGTTCTTC. Its translation is CTSSQADVVAGRVYNEQFF.

This rearrangement joins TRBV20-1 to TRBJ2-1; 7 bases match TRBD1. CDR1 and CDR2 (germline): DFQATT, SNEGSKA (reference sequence). The CDR3 contains 11 residues. Germline trimming cut 5 bases from V and 9 bases from J; bases unmatched to any gene: 4. CDR3 loop: CSAEGGLEQFF. CDR3 nucleotides: TGCAGTGCTGAAGGGGGCCTTGAGCAGTTCTTC.

The rearrangement links TRBV7-3 to TRBJ2-1, with D perhaps matching TRBD2 (6 bases). The CDR3 length is 15 residues. Germline CDR1 is SGHTA and CDR2 is FQGTGA. Trimming removed 1 base at V and 3 bases at J, with 10 bases between. CDR3 bases: TGTGCCAGCAGCTTAATGGCGGGGTACTACAATGAGCAGTTCTTC. Protein: CASSLMAGYYNEQFF.

The rearrangement joins TRBV2 to TRBJ2-3; 10 positions agree with TRBD2. The germline V gene has CDR1 SNHLY and CDR2 FYNNEI. V dropped 7 bases and J dropped 1; count of bases not matched to a gene: 2. This CDR3 has 14 residues. The CDR3 nucleotides are TGTGCCAGCATAGCGGGAGGCCGCACAGATACGCAGTATTTT. This codes for CASIAGGRTDTQYF.

This chain uses TRBV15 with TRBJ2-7; possibly TRBD2 for D (5 bases). CDR3 size: 14 residues. Deletions cut 0 bases from V and 2 bases from J, with 8 bases between. CDR1 and CDR2 from the germline V gene are LNHNV and YYDKDF (reference sequence). This CDR3 reads CATSRDEGPYEQYF. The DNA of the CDR3 is TGTGCCACCAGCAGAGATGAGGGCCCCTACGAGCAGTACTTC.

The chain couples TRBV7-6 to TRBJ2-1; the D gene is possibly TRBD2 (5 bases). CDR1 is SGHVS and CDR2 is FNYEAQ in the germline V gene. V lost 3 bases and J 3 bases, leaving 6 bases between the germline ends. CDR3 length: 13 amino acids. The DNA of the CDR3 is TGTGCCAGCAGCTTGGGAGACTACAATGAGCAGTTCTTC. Protein product: CASSLGDYNEQFF.

This chain joins TRBV28 and TRBJ2-7, with 7 positions matching TRBD2. The CDR3 has 12 amino acids. CDR1 and CDR2 from the germline V gene are MDHEN and SYDVKM. V shed 4 bases and J 9 bases; nucleotides not matched to a gene: 6. CDR3 DNA: TGTGCCAGCAGTTCCGGGCGGGAGAGGCAGTACTTC. This sequence encodes CASSSGRERQYF.

This clone appeared once. This chain uses TRBV6-5 with TRBJ2-1; 8 bases line up with TRBD2. Trimming at V came to 4 bases and at J to 5 bases, leaving 4 bases not matched to a gene. CDR3 length: 14 residues. CDR1 is MNHEY and CDR2 is SVGAGI in the germline V gene. The CDR3 here is CASSSPGLDNEQFF. In nucleotides, the CDR3 is TGTGCCAGCAGTTCGCCGGGACTAGACAATGAGCAGTTCTTC.

The chain couples TRBV12-3 or TRBV12-4 to TRBJ1-2; D is uncertain. This CDR3 spans 13 amino acids. Trimming stripped 8 bases from V and 6 bases from J, with 16 bases between. CDR3 coding DNA: TGTGCCAGCTCGCGGGGTCGGACCAATGGCTACACCTTC. Its translation is CASSRGRTNGYTF.

This clone was counted many times. The V call is TRBV7-9, the J call TRBJ2-1; 8 bases line up with TRBD2. In germline, CDR1 is SEHNR, CDR2 FQNEAQ (reference sequence). The CDR3 totals 16 residues. J was trimmed by 4 bases and V by 5 bases; bases with no gene match: 10. CDR3 nucleotides: TGTGCCAGCAGCCACGGACTAGCCTACGGATACAATGAGCAGTTCTTC. This translates into CASSHGLAYGYNEQFF.

This chain links TRBV18 with TRBJ2-2; possible D gene TRBD2, 6 bases. The germline V gene has CDR1 KGHSH and CDR2 LQKENI. Trimming took off 6 bases at V and 12 bases at J, with 17 bases between the two ends. The CDR3 covers 13 residues. CDR3 bases: TGTGCCAGCTCGACCATGGAGGGCGAGCAGCTGTTTTTT. Residues: CASSTMEGEQLFF.